The rows below give T cell receptor beta chains drawn from one sample of a study of blood T cell repertoires in COVID-19. Repertoires were generated with immunoSEQ multiplex PCR, while TCRdb's copy carries only in-frame clones and drops some. The top ten hold approximately 0.92% of the sample, which has 400,000 or so clones, around 90% seen once. What was sequenced was peripheral blood. Receptor source: a man aged 18-30 years with COVID-19, enrolled during active disease. Each CDR3 is given with its conserved first and last residue. The D gene is left open where the match is weak. Rows give clone size only sometimes, using once, few, many, or a class for an expanded clone.

V gene,J gene,clone size,D gene,CDR3 protein,CDR3 DNA
TRBV19,TRBJ2-7,once,-,CASRPGGSSYEQYF,TGTGCCAGTAGGCCGGGGGGCTCCTCCTACGAGCAGTACTTC
TRBV5-5,TRBJ2-1,-,-,CASSLTPTKGNEQFF,TGTGCCAGCAGCTTGACTCCGACCAAGGGGAATGAGCAGTTCTTC
TRBV5-8,TRBJ2-1,-,TRBD1,CASSKGTGEYNEQFF,TGTGCCAGCAGCAAGGGGACAGGAGAGTACAATGAGCAGTTCTTC
TRBV18,TRBJ2-1,-,TRBD1,CASPTGGNEQFF,TGTGCCAGCCCGACAGGGGGTAATGAGCAGTTCTTC
TRBV7-9,TRBJ2-5,-,TRBD2,CASSLVGREETQYF,TGTGCCAGCAGCTTAGTCGGGAGGGAAGAGACCCAGTACTTC
TRBV3-1/TRBV3-2,TRBJ1-3,-,TRBD1,CASSITGAGNTIYF,TGTGCCAGCAGCATTACAGGGGCTGGAAACACCATATATTTT
TRBV14,TRBJ1-1,few,-,CASSQDAETEAFF,TGTGCCAGCAGCCAAGATGCAGAAACTGAAGCTTTCTTT
TRBV30,TRBJ1-3,-,-,CAWSVQDSSGNTIYF,TGTGCCTGGAGTGTTCAGGACAGCTCTGGAAACACCATATATTTT
TRBV6-5,TRBJ1-1,-,TRBD1,CASSTYRGDTEAFF,TGTGCCAGCAGTACATACAGGGGCGACACTGAAGCTTTCTTT
TRBV19,TRBJ1-5,-,TRBD1,CASSGQVSNQPQHF,TGTGCCAGTAGTGGACAGGTTAGCAATCAGCCCCAGCATTTT
TRBV6-5,TRBJ2-7,-,TRBD2,CASSIAGVREQYF,TGTGCCAGCAGTATAGCGGGAGTGAGGGAGCAGTACTTC
TRBV21-1,TRBJ1-1,-,-,CASSERRCPVLNTEAFF,TGTGCCAGCAGCGAAAGGAGATGTCCGGTCTTGAACACTGAAGCTTTCTTT
TRBV2,TRBJ1-1,-,TRBD1,CARDRAGTEAFF,TGTGCCAGAGACAGGGCTGGGACTGAAGCTTTCTTT
TRBV6-2/TRBV6-3,TRBJ2-2,-,-,CASSSNLYANTGELFF,TGTGCCAGCAGTTCAAATCTCTACGCGAACACCGGGGAGCTGTTTTTT
TRBV25-1,TRBJ1-1,-,-,CASSGAGTRNTEAFF,TGTGCCAGCAGTGGAGCCGGGACACGAAACACTGAAGCTTTCTTT